This T cell receptor beta chain is from a study of blood T cells in healthy people across ages. All donors came from Russia, were Caucasian and healthy, and spanned ages roughly 6 to 95. A second PCR of about 7 to 12 cycles used a sample-barcoded 5' primer and a J-beta primer mix. TCRdb re-called the 5' RACE reads through MiXCR, storing one row per CDR3 protein. The table has just under 900,000 distinct CDR3 sequences, 29% seen once. V lost 3 bases to trimming and J lost 1 base, with 5 bases between them. The CDR3 runs to 13 residues. In its sample, this clonotype was seen many times. Sequencing was performed on blood. The chain couples TRBV12-3 or TRBV12-4 to TRBJ2-3, with D unresolved. This sequence was found in a woman over 75 in good health. This CDR3 reads CASSFLRTDTQYF. In DNA, the CDR3 is TGTGCCAGCAGTTTCCTCCGCACAGATACGCAGTATTTT.